This T cell receptor beta chain emerged from a study of shared clonotypes between healthy human individuals. Study conclusions and caveats: Estimated clonotype richness was generally higher in naive than memory subsets. Genetic and exposure-history diversity was limited by the small donor number.

Concerning this clone: The antigen is unknown.

Positively selected for CCR7, the CD45RO-negative cells used as naive CD8 cells excluded terminally differentiated effector memory CD45RA+ cells. Donors included only healthy HIV-negative adults lacking recent acute infections or vaccinations. TCRdb's copy holds only in-frame clones and misses some; the assay was immunoSEQ multiplex PCR. The data show about 2,100,000 clones, with just over 90% seen just once and roughly 1.7% held by the top ten. With 1 base removed from V and 5 bases from J, the gap between germline ends came to 11 bases. Per germline, CDR1 SEHNR and CDR2 FQNEAQ (reference sequence). This CDR3 has 14 residues.

The origin of this receptor is a man younger than 35 in good health. Some clones in this sample may be carry-over from other donors' samples. The rearrangement joins TRBV7-9 to TRBJ1-1; unclear D gene. The specimen sequenced was naive CD8+ T cells from PBMCs. The CDR3 loop reads CASSLVRGLTEAFF. CDR3 coding DNA: TGTGCCAGCAGCTTAGTTCGGGGTTTGACTGAAGCTTTCTTT. Drawing the rest from reference TRBV7-9 and TRBJ1-1, the complete variable domain is DTGVSQNPRHKITKRGQNVTFRCDPISEHNRLYWYRQTLGQGPEFLTYFQNEAQLEKSRLLSDRFSAERPKGSFSTLEIQRTEQGDSAMYLCASSLVRGLTEAFFGQGTRLTVV.